The 18 T cell receptor beta chains given below trace back to one sample, sequenced in a study of cytomegalovirus exposure and HLA in healthy donors (dated by TCRdb to 2015 to 2018). To prepare the library, the immunoSEQ multiplex PCR assay was applied. For the multiplex PCR, a mixture combining 60 forward primers for TCR Vbeta segments and 13 reverse primers for TCR Jbeta segments was used. The table was pulled from immuneACCESS by TCRdb, which kept in-frame rearrangements only. Such tables lose some clones; where checked, under half of the loss comes from unresolved V genes, and the rest has no known cause. Within this sample are some 150,000 clones, with about three fifths of them counted one time only. Approximately 7% of the sample belongs to the ten largest clones. Sequencing was done on a sample of PBMCs. The receptors stem from a woman aged 55-69 years in good health and CMV-seropositive.

The chain couples TRBV18 to TRBJ2-7; tentative D call: TRBD1 (6 bases). V was clipped by 3 bases and J by 0 bases, with 15 bases between them. The CDR3 is 16 amino acids. CDR1 is KGHSH, CDR2 LQKENI, per germline. The CDR3 bases are TGTGCCAGCTCACCGTATACAGGGCTTGTCTCCTACGAGCAGTACTTC. Translating gives CASSPYTGLVSYEQYF.

This clone was found a few times. This chain uses TRBV7-2 with TRBJ2-3, with 9 bases identical to TRBD2. CDR1 and CDR2 (germline): SGHTA, FQGNSA. The CDR3 is made up of 14 amino acids. With V trimmed by 5 bases and J by 1 base, 1 base remained unmatched. In DNA form, the CDR3 reads TGTGCCAGCAGCCGCGGGGGGGGCACAGATACGCAGTATTTT. It yields the protein CASSRGGGTDTQYF.

This clone was recorded a few times. The genes are TRBV5-6 and TRBJ2-2, with TRBD2 matching 7 bases. The germline V gene encodes CDR1 SGHDT and CDR2 YYEEEE. Trimming removed 4 bases from V and 2 bases from J; junction bases left unmatched: 8. This CDR3 spans 16 amino acids. CDR3 sequence (DNA): TGTGCCAGCAGCAGATGGGCGGGAGTCAACACCGGGGAGCTGTTTTTT. Translated: CASSRWAGVNTGELFF.

The V and J genes are TRBV5-4 and TRBJ1-1; the match to TRBD1 covers 9 bases. Germline values: CDR1 SGHNT, CDR2 YYREEE (reference sequence). The length of the CDR3 is 14 residues. V gave up 6 bases and J gave up 2 bases; unmatched junction bases: 5. The CDR3 nucleotides are TGTGCCAGCACCCGACAGGGGGTCAACACTGAAGCTTTCTTT. It specifies CASTRQGVNTEAFF.

The gene calls are TRBV28 and TRBJ2-3, with TRBD2 matching over 8 bases. CDR3 size: 15 residues. Germline trimming cut 3 bases from V and 5 bases from J; bases unmatched to any gene: 7. The V gene's germline CDR1 is MDHEN and CDR2 SYDVKM. The CDR3 sequence: CASSFLSGNGDTQYF. In DNA form, the CDR3 reads TGTGCCAGCAGTTTCCTTAGCGGGAATGGAGATACGCAGTATTTT.

The chain is built from TRBV7-6 and TRBJ2-1; perhaps TRBD1 as D (6 bases). The CDR3 extends over 16 amino acids. Trimming took 5 bases from V and 2 from J, leaving 16 bases between them. Germline CDR1 reads SGHVS; CDR2 reads FNYEAQ. The CDR3 DNA is TGTGCCAGCAGCCCCCTGGCCTCAGGGGCCTACAATGAGCAGTTCTTC. The encoded protein is CASSPLASGAYNEQFF.

The CDR3 region has the DNA TGCGCCAGCAGCAGAGCCAGGGATAATGAGCAGTTCTTC. Encoded protein: CASSRARDNEQFF. The V call is TRBV5-1, the J call TRBJ2-1, with D perhaps TRBD1 (5 bases). Germline lookup yields CDR1 SGHRS and CDR2 YFSETQ. This CDR3 region has 13 residues. Trimming left V 4 bases short and J 7 bases short, with 12 bases between.

This clone was seen a single time. Written as DNA, the CDR3 is TGTGCCAGCAGCCCATATCAACCCAGTTTTCTCTACGAGCAGTACTTC. It translates to CASSPYQPSFLYEQYF. V and J are TRBV7-8 and TRBJ2-7, with D unclear. The CDR3 covers 16 residues. V lost 5 bases and J lost 3, with 20 bases in between. Germline values: CDR1 SGHVS, CDR2 FQNEAQ. The full variable domain, rest sourced from reference TRBV7-8 and TRBJ2-7, is GAGVSQSPRYKVAKRGQDVALRCDPISGHVSLFWYQQALGQGPEFLTYFQNEAQLDKSGLPSDRFFAERPEGSVSTLKIQRTQQEDSAVYLCASSPYQPSFLYEQYFGPGTRLTVT.

This clone has a handful of counts. This rearrangement joins TRBV7-3 to TRBJ2-1; maybe TRBD1 (6 bases). The CDR3 has 16 amino acids. The V end lost 5 bases, the J end lost 5 bases, and 19 bases lay between the germline ends. Per germline, CDR1 SGHTA and CDR2 FQGTGA. The CDR3 protein is CASSPLRRGLNNEQFF. For the CDR3, the DNA is TGTGCCAGCAGCCCTCTCCGCAGGGGTCTAAACAATGAGCAGTTCTTC.

The rearrangement joins TRBV7-2 to TRBJ1-1; TRBD1 might be the D (5 bases). Germline loops: CDR1 SGHTA, CDR2 FQGNSA. The CDR3 contains 14 residues. V shed 1 base and J shed 5 bases, with 11 bases lying between them. The CDR3 coding sequence is TGTGCCAGCAGCTTAGGGGGGGTTGAGACTGAAGCTTTCTTT. Its translation is CASSLGGVETEAFF.

This chain links TRBV11-3 with TRBJ2-1; a weak D match, TRBD2 (5 bases). The V and J ends lost 4 bases and 0 bases respectively, with 16 bases between them. This CDR3 has 17 amino acids. Germline V gene sequence: CDR1 SGHNT, CDR2 YENEEA. The CDR3 nucleotides are TGTGCCAGCAGCTCAGGACGGGGTATTAGCTCCTACAATGAGCAGTTCTTC. This codes for CASSSGRGISSYNEQFF.

The chain recombines TRBV6-5 with TRBJ1-1; 9 nucleotides align to TRBD1. The V gene's germline CDR1 is MNHEY and CDR2 SVGAGI. This CDR3 is built from 13 residues. The trim removed 8 bases at V and 6 bases at J, leaving 7 bases unmatched. The CDR3 DNA reads as TGTGCCAGCGCGGGGACAGGGATGGCTGAAGCTTTCTTT. Translation: CASAGTGMAEAFF.

This clone has more than one count but fewer than ten. The chain employs TRBV7-2 and TRBJ2-1, with D possibly TRBD2 on 5 matching bases. V shed 0 bases and J shed 6 bases, with 6 bases lying between them. From germline, CDR1 is SGHTA and CDR2 FQGNSA. The CDR3 extends over 13 amino acids. The CDR3 here is CASSLAAANEQFF. DNA for the CDR3: TGTGCCAGCAGCTTAGCAGCGGCCAATGAGCAGTTCTTC.

The genes are TRBV15 and TRBJ2-2; the match to TRBD2 covers 8 bases. The CDR3 is 16 amino acids. Germline values: CDR1 LNHNV, CDR2 YYDKDF (reference sequence). J was trimmed by 1 base and V by 0 bases; bases with no gene match: 1. This CDR3 is CATSRDSGRNTGELFF. CDR3 DNA: TGTGCCACCAGCAGAGACAGCGGGAGGAACACCGGGGAGCTGTTTTTT.

The chain carries TRBV4-1 and TRBJ1-3; D is unclear. Germline V gene lookup returns CDR1 MGHRA and CDR2 YSYEKL. V was pared by 0 bases and J by 4 bases, with 10 bases between. This CDR3 has 15 amino acids. The CDR3 loop is CASSQEVQAGNTIYF. Here the CDR3 DNA reads TGCGCCAGCAGCCAAGAGGTTCAGGCCGGAAACACCATATATTTT.

The chain employs TRBV5-1 and TRBJ1-1, with TRBD1 matching 9 bases. CDR3 length equals 15 residues. CDR1 is SGHRS and CDR2 is YFSETQ in the germline V gene. The V segment lost 5 bases and the J segment 1 base; nucleotides outside the gene matches: 6. The CDR3 bases are TGCGCCAGCAGTCGGACAGGGGCCGGGAACACTGAAGCTTTCTTT. This translates into CASSRTGAGNTEAFF. The variable domain in full, with the rest retrieved from reference TRBV5-1 and TRBJ1-1, is KAGVTQTPRYLIKTRGQQVTLSCSPISGHRSVSWYQQTPGQGLQFLFEYFSETQRNKGNFPGRFSGRQFSNSRSEMNVSTLELGDSALYLCASSRTGAGNTEAFFGQGTRLTVV.

The gene calls are TRBV14 and TRBJ2-1, with a tentative D call TRBD1 (5 bases). With 0 bases removed from V and 7 bases from J, the gap between germline ends came to 13 bases. The germline CDR1 and CDR2 sequences are SGHDN and FVKESK. This CDR3 spans 15 amino acids. The CDR3: CASSQDFTTANEQFF. The CDR3 DNA reads as TGTGCCAGCAGCCAAGATTTTACGACAGCAAATGAGCAGTTCTTC.

V usage is TRBV9 and J usage is TRBJ1-3; no firm D call. CDR1 is SGDLS, CDR2 YYNGEE, per germline. The V end was cut by 4 bases, the J end by 1 base, with 9 bases between. CDR3 length: 14 residues. CDR3 loop: CASSSLYSGNTIYF. The DNA of the CDR3 is TGTGCCAGCAGCTCCCTGTATTCTGGAAACACCATATATTTT.